The 27 T cell receptor beta chains below were found in one sample sequenced in a study of blood T cells in healthy people across ages. Primers used in a second PCR of roughly 7 to 12 cycles were a sample-barcoded 5' primer and a J-beta primer mix. TCRdb analysed the 5' RACE reads with MiXCR anew, one entry per CDR3 protein. The top ten hold approximately 15% of the sample, which has 650,000 or so distinct CDR3 sequences, over 40% seen once. Sequencing used blood. These receptors originate from a woman older than 75 in good health.

The chain couples TRBV14 to TRBJ2-3, with D tentatively TRBD2 (6 bases). This CDR3 is 18 amino acids long. The germline V gene has CDR1 SGHDN and CDR2 FVKESK. Trimming removed 4 bases from V and 3 bases from J, with 23 bases in between. The DNA for the CDR3 is TGTGCCAGCAGCCGAGGAAGCCGGGAAGTGGACTATACAGATACGCAGTATTTT. Translation gives CASSRGSREVDYTDTQYF.

This clonotype occurred a few times. Possible read error: a much larger clone is one base away. The rearrangement links TRBV5-1 to TRBJ2-1, with D perhaps TRBD2 (6 bases). The end of the DNA fits TRBJ2-7 better, so the J call may be wrong. Looked up from germline, CDR1 is SGHRS and CDR2 is YFSETQ. CDR3 size: 13 residues. The CDR3 coding sequence is TGCGCCAGCAGCTTGCGGGGGTACAATGAGCAGTACTTC. Translated: CASSLRGYNEQYF.

The chain carries TRBV20-1 and TRBJ1-1; D might be TRBD1 (6 bases). Germline assignment: CDR1 DFQATT and CDR2 SNEGSKA (reference sequence). Trimming removed 5 bases from V and 1 base from J, with 14 bases in between. CDR3 length: 14 amino acids. The CDR3 DNA follows: TGCAGTGCTCCGTGGGACAAACGGAACACTGAAGCTTTCTTT. The encoded protein is CSAPWDKRNTEAFF.

This clonotype was counted many times. The chain combines TRBV7-2 with TRBJ2-5; D gene uncertain. Germline CDR1 SGHTA, CDR2 FQGNSA. This CDR3 region has 12 residues. Trimming stripped 6 bases from V and 4 bases from J, with 9 bases between. CDR3 amino acids: CASSLGIETQYF. In nucleotides, the CDR3 is TGTGCCAGCAGTCTGGGGATAGAGACCCAGTACTTC.

The chain joins TRBV28 to TRBJ2-1; the match to TRBD2 covers 14 bases. Germline V gene data show CDR1 as MDHEN and CDR2 as SYDVKM. The CDR3 is 16 amino acids. The CDR3 DNA reads as TGTGCAATACGGGGACTAGCGGGAGAGACTTACAATGAGCAGTTCTTC. Translated, it gives CAIRGLAGETYNEQFF.

This clonotype turned up a few times. This chain connects TRBV3-1 to TRBJ1-2; no clear D gene. In germline, CDR1 is LGHDT, CDR2 YNNKEL (reference sequence). The CDR3 is made up of 14 amino acids. V was trimmed by 4 bases and J by 9 bases, leaving 18 bases between them. The CDR3 bases are TGTGCCAGCAGCCGAGGAGGAGGGTGGTATCGCTACACCTTC. Translating gives CASSRGGGWYRYTF.

At least ten counts were recorded for this clonotype. V is TRBV10-2 and J is TRBJ2-7; 7 positions agree with TRBD1. The ends lost 5 bases at V and 2 bases at J; junction bases unmatched: 9. The CDR3 consists of 15 residues. Germline V CDR1 and CDR2: WSHSY, SAAADI. DNA of the CDR3: TGCGCCAGCAGTTCCCACGGACAGGTCGCCTACGAGCAGTACTTC. It is translated as CASSSHGQVAYEQYF.

This rearrangement joins TRBV20-1 to TRBJ2-5; D is perhaps TRBD2 (5 bases). The CDR3 totals 13 residues. Trimming took 0 bases from V and 3 from J, leaving 8 bases between them. Looked up from germline, CDR1 is DFQATT and CDR2 is SNEGSKA (reference sequence). The CDR3 is CSARDVEEETQYF. The CDR3 region has the DNA TGCAGTGCTAGAGATGTGGAGGAAGAGACCCAGTACTTC.

This clonotype showed up many times. The chain combines TRBV5-1 with TRBJ2-7; D gene unclear. CDR3 size: 12 residues. CDR1 is SGHRS and CDR2 is YFSETQ in the germline V gene. Trimming cost V 3 bases and J 5 bases, with 9 bases left between them. CDR3: CASSSDKHEQYF. CDR3 coding DNA: TGCGCCAGCAGCTCGGATAAGCACGAGCAGTACTTC.

The count of this clonotype is one. This chain links TRBV20-1 with TRBJ2-3, with 9 bases that match TRBD2. The CDR3 spans 14 residues. Per germline, CDR1 DFQATT and CDR2 SNEGSKA (reference sequence). Losses at the gene ends were 3 bases for V and 3 bases for J; bases not matched to a gene: 4. CDR3 bases: TGCAGTGCTAGTCCTAGCGGGGTAACAGATACGCAGTATTTT. This encodes CSASPSGVTDTQYF.

The genes are TRBV7-2 and TRBJ1-2; the D gene is possibly TRBD1 (5 bases). The germline CDR1 and CDR2 sequences are SGHTA and FQGNSA. V lost 5 bases, J lost 4 bases, and 20 bases lay in between. The CDR3 is 16 amino acids. CDR3 DNA sequence: TGTGCCAGCAGCAATATGGGGGGGTTAGGGTCCTATGGCTACACCTTC. Translating it yields CASSNMGGLGSYGYTF.

There are many counts of this clonotype. The chain employs TRBV12-3 or TRBV12-4 and TRBJ1-2, with D unresolved. Trimming stripped 6 bases from V and 2 bases from J, with 10 bases between. The CDR3 loop spans 13 amino acids. The DNA of the CDR3 is TGTGCCAGCAGCCCCGGGGAAAACTATGGCTACACCTTC. The encoded protein is CASSPGENYGYTF.

This clonotype has ten or more counts. The genes are TRBV6-6 and TRBJ2-2, with 10 bases lining up with TRBD2. The CDR3 has 17 residues. Germline lookup yields CDR1 MNHNY and CDR2 SVGAGI (reference sequence). V was clipped by 7 bases and J by 4 bases; unmatched bases: 12. The CDR3 sequence is CASTPLAGVRITGELFF. CDR3 coding DNA: TGTGCCAGCACCCCGCTAGCGGGAGTGCGCATCACCGGGGAGCTGTTTTTT.

The chain employs TRBV29-1 and TRBJ1-2, with D possibly being TRBD1 (5 bases). Germline V gene sequence: CDR1 SQVTM, CDR2 ANQGSEA. Deletions cut 4 bases from V and 3 bases from J, with 9 bases between. There are 12 residues in the CDR3. CDR3 in DNA: TGCAGCGTTGGGGACGCAGACTATGGCTACACCTTC. Its protein product is CSVGDADYGYTF.

The chain is built from TRBV9 and TRBJ2-3; D not resolved. Looked up from germline, CDR1 is SGDLS and CDR2 is YYNGEE. CDR3 length: 14 residues. V lost 2 bases and J 4 bases, leaving 11 bases between the germline ends. CDR3 DNA: TGTGCCAGCAGCGTGACCAGGAACGCAGATACGCAGTATTTT. Its translation is CASSVTRNADTQYF.

The table lists this clonotype with a few counts. The chain recombines TRBV6-2 or TRBV6-3 with TRBJ1-5; the D gene is possibly TRBD1 (5 bases). Germline V gene sequence: CDR1 MNHEY, CDR2 SVGEGT. V was cut by 3 bases and J by 3 bases, with 9 bases left in between. This CDR3 region has 14 residues. The CDR3: CASSYGTPNQPQHF. CDR3 sequence (DNA): TGTGCCAGCAGTTATGGGACCCCCAATCAGCCCCAGCATTTT.

CDR3 region: CASSAQGGGANVLTF. CDR3 bases: TGCGCCAGCAGTGCTCAGGGTGGAGGGGCCAACGTCCTGACTTTC. This sequence joins TRBV10-2 and TRBJ2-6; D is perhaps TRBD1 (5 bases). There are 15 residues in the CDR3. Looked up from germline, CDR1 is WSHSY and CDR2 is SAAADI. V gave up 4 bases and J gave up 4 bases, with 11 bases separating them.

A note on this clonotype: A much larger clone differs by one base, so this may be a read error. V is TRBV20-1 and J is TRBJ2-4; the D is unclear. Matching the DNA end better, TRBJ2-7 makes the J call doubtful. The germline V gene encodes CDR1 DFQATT and CDR2 SNEGSKA (reference sequence). The CDR3 spans 11 residues. DNA of the CDR3: TGCAGTGTGCGGCCGGGCTACGAGCAGTACTTC. Encoded protein: CSVRPGYEQYF.

The gene calls are TRBV29-1 and TRBJ2-4; 7 nucleotides align to TRBD2. Germline lookup yields CDR1 SQVTM and CDR2 ANQGSEA. The CDR3 spans 11 residues. With 7 bases clipped from V and 14 bases from J, the junction kept 11 bases outside the gene matches. Here the CDR3 reads CSGLIGGVKYF. CDR3 sequence (DNA): TGCAGCGGGCTTATTGGGGGGGTTAAGTACTTC.

This clonotype has only a few counts. This chain joins TRBV4-3 and TRBJ2-7; 9 nucleotides line up with TRBD1. There are 14 residues in the CDR3. After removal of 5 bases from V and 3 bases from J, the junction contained 5 bases not matched to a gene. The germline V gene encodes CDR1 LGHNA and CDR2 YSLEER. This CDR3 is CASSKGQGDYEQYF. For the CDR3, the DNA is TGCGCCAGCAGCAAGGGACAGGGAGACTACGAGCAGTACTTC.

This clonotype is a singleton in its sample. The V and J genes are TRBV12-3 or TRBV12-4 and TRBJ2-4, with a possible D match to TRBD1 (5 bases). TRBJ2-7 explains the end of the DNA better; the J call may be wrong. The CDR3 is made up of 12 amino acids. CDR3 amino acids: CASKAGPNEQYF. The DNA of the CDR3 is TGTGCCAGCAAGGCAGGGCCCAACGAGCAGTACTTC.

The genes are TRBV12-3 or TRBV12-4 and TRBJ1-4; 8 bases are shared with TRBD1. This CDR3 is built from 14 residues. V gave up 5 bases and J gave up 7 bases; unmatched junction bases: 6. DNA of the CDR3: TGTGCCAGCAGTCGGGACAGGAATAGTGAAAAACTGTTTTTT. Translated: CASSRDRNSEKLFF.

In its sample, this clonotype was seen a few times. The J gene is TRBJ2-3, the V gene TRBV7-2; D is unclear. The germline gives CDR1 SGHTA, CDR2 FQGNSA. The CDR3 contains 14 residues. The V end lost 1 base, the J end lost 2 bases, and 7 bases lay between the germline ends. The CDR3 protein is CASSLDVNTDTQYF. For the CDR3, the DNA is TGTGCCAGCAGCTTAGATGTCAACACAGATACGCAGTATTTT.

The chain recombines TRBV29-1 with TRBJ2-4, with no clear D. Near its end, the DNA agrees better with TRBJ2-7, so the J call may be wrong. The CDR3 length is 12 residues. Germline CDR1 is SQVTM and CDR2 is ANQGSEA. CDR3 bases: TGCAGCGTTGGTGGCAGCACCTACGAGCAGTACTTC. This translates into CSVGGSTYEQYF.

In the case of this clonotype: This may arise from a read error, as a much more abundant clone is one base away. The chain has TRBV12-3 or TRBV12-4 and TRBJ2-3, with D possibly being TRBD2 (6 bases). V lost 4 bases, J lost 10 bases, and 9 bases lay in between. This CDR3 has 11 amino acids. CDR3 DNA: TGTGCCAGCAGTTCGCGGGATGCGCAGTATTTT. Protein product: CASSSRDAQYF.

This clonotype came up many times. The V call is TRBV7-9, the J call TRBJ2-7, with 7 bases lining up with TRBD2. CDR1 and CDR2 from the germline V gene are SEHNR and FQNEAQ (reference sequence). The ends lost 1 base at V and 3 bases at J; junction bases unmatched: 6. The CDR3 is 15 residues long. The CDR3 DNA sequence: TGTGCCAGCAGCTTAGGGCCAGGGACTAACTACGAGCAGTACTTC. Protein sequence: CASSLGPGTNYEQYF.

Comment on this clonotype: Since a much larger clone is just one base distant, this may be a read error. The chain uses TRBV7-2 and TRBJ2-7; D is unresolved. CDR1 and CDR2 from the germline V gene are SGHTA and FQGNSA. There are 13 residues in the CDR3. The CDR3 is CASSPRGSYGQYF. The CDR3, as DNA: TGTGCCAGCAGCCCCCGCGGTTCCTACGGGCAGTACTTC.